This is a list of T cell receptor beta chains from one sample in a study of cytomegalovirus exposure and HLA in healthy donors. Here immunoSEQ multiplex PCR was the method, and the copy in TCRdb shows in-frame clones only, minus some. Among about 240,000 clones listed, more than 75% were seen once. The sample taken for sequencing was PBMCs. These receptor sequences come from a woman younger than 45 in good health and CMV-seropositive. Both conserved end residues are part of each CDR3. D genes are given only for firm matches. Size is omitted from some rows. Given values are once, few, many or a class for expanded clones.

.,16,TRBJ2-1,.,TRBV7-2,CASSRNRAGLYNEQFF,TGTGCCAGCAGCCGGAACAGGGCCGGCCTCTACAATGAGCAGTTCTTC
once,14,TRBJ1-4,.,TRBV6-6,CASSYYQFNEKLFF,TGTGCCAGCAGTTACTATCAGTTTAATGAAAAACTGTTTTTT
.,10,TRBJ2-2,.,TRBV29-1,CSPMLRELFF,TGCAGCCCTATGCTTCGGGAGCTGTTTTTT
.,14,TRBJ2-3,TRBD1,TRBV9,CASSVSQGEDTQYF,TGTGCCAGCAGCGTCTCCCAGGGGGAAGATACGCAGTATTTT
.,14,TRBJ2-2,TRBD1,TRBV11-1,CASSSRQGTGELFF,TGTGCCAGCAGCTCCAGACAGGGGACCGGGGAGCTGTTTTTT
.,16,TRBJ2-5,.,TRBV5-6,CASSLRRGGGAQTQYF,TGTGCCAGCAGCTTACGTCGGGGAGGGGGGGCTCAGACCCAGTACTTC
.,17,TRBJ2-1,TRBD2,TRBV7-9,CASSLSPAGLSYNEQFF,TGTGCCAGCAGCCTTTCCCCAGCGGGACTCTCCTACAATGAGCAGTTCTTC
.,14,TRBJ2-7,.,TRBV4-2,CASSQDHGSYEQYF,TGTGCCAGCAGCCAAGATCACGGGAGCTACGAGCAGTACTTC
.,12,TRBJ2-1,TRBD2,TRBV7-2,CASSLRPGGPLF,TGTGCCAGCAGCCTACGGCCGGGAGGGCCTCTCTTC
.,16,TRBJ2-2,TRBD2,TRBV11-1,CASSRTSGRFAGELFF,TGTGCCAGCAGCCGGACTAGCGGGAGGTTCGCCGGGGAGCTGTTTTTT
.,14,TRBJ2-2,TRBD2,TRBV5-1,CASSLAGNTGELFF,TGCGCCAGCAGCCTAGCGGGAAACACCGGGGAGCTGTTTTTT